This TCR beta chain was found in a study of blood T cell repertoires in COVID-19. At the level of the study: From T cells, B-cell-depleted T cells, or PBMCs came the material, which was cDNA or gDNA.

Produced via immunoSEQ multiplex PCR; TCRdb's table is partial and in-frame only. Of about 74,000 clones in the sample, less than 85% were seen once. Germline CDR1 MNHEY, CDR2 SMNVEV (reference sequence). V was shortened by 5 bases and J by 4 bases, with 20 bases between the two germline ends. The CDR3 is 16 amino acids. This chain uses TRBV27 with TRBJ1-2; D may be TRBD1 (5 bases). The sequenced sample was peripheral blood. This sequence was found in a human donor in a cohort sampled during active COVID-19. The CDR3 here is CASSPHKGGESYGYTF. In nucleotides, the CDR3 is TGTGCCAGCAGTCCCCATAAAGGAGGGGAGAGCTATGGCTACACCTTC.